This passage covers 32 T cell receptor beta chains from one sample sequenced in a study of blood T cell repertoires in COVID-19. Profiled with immunoSEQ multiplex PCR; TCRdb holds only in-frame clones, not every one. The data show approximately 470,000 clones, with 80% to 90% seen just once and more than 3% held by the top ten. The specimen sequenced was peripheral blood. The origin of the receptors is a human donor in a cohort sampled during active COVID-19.

V is TRBV3-1 (or the pseudogene TRBV3-2) and J is TRBJ1-1; 9 bases map to TRBD1. Germline lookup yields CDR1 LGHDT and CDR2 YNNKEL (reference sequence). The CDR3 consists of 16 residues. J lost 6 bases, V lost 4 bases, and 12 bases had no gene match. The CDR3 protein is CASSPINRDREPEAFF. The CDR3 nucleotides are TGTGCCAGCAGCCCTATTAACCGGGACAGGGAACCTGAAGCTTTCTTT.

The CDR3 DNA reads as TGTGCCAGCAGTGAAGCTTGGCTAGCGGGAACGGATGAGCAGTTCTTC. As protein: CASSEAWLAGTDEQFF. The V and J genes are TRBV6-1 and TRBJ2-1, with TRBD2 matching over 9 bases. Unmatched junction bases numbered 8, after V lost 0 bases and J lost 8 bases. Per the germline V gene, CDR1 is MNHNS and CDR2 is SASEGT. The CDR3 sequence is 16 residues long.

Only one count was recorded for this clone. V is TRBV7-9 and J is TRBJ1-1; the D is unclear. Trimming removed 6 bases from V and 0 bases from J, with 5 bases in between. This CDR3 region has 12 residues. The germline gives CDR1 SEHNR, CDR2 FQNEAQ (reference sequence). The CDR3 sequence is CASSYLNTEAFF. In nucleotides, the CDR3 is TGTGCCAGCAGTTACTTGAACACTGAAGCTTTCTTT.

A single count supports this clone. V is TRBV2 and J is TRBJ2-5, with 7 bases that match TRBD1. The ends lost 0 bases at V and 3 bases at J; junction bases unmatched: 7. The CDR3 is 16 amino acids. CDR1 is SNHLY, CDR2 FYNNEI, per germline. Written as DNA, the CDR3 is TGTGCCAGCAGTGAAGCGCTTCCCGGGACAGAAGAGACCCAGTACTTC. Encoded protein: CASSEALPGTEETQYF.

The chain combines TRBV29-1 with TRBJ2-7; no clear D gene. Trimming shortened V by 3 bases and J by 3 bases, and 6 bases separated the two germline ends. The CDR3 has 11 amino acids. Germline loops: CDR1 SQVTM, CDR2 ANQGSEA. The CDR3 is CSVDTGYEQYF. CDR3 nucleotide sequence: TGCAGCGTTGACACCGGCTACGAGCAGTACTTC.

The chain has TRBV30 and TRBJ2-7; D might be TRBD1 (5 bases). The CDR3 spans 12 residues. Germline V lookup: CDR1 GTSNPN, CDR2 SVGIG (reference sequence). Trimming removed 4 bases at V and 6 bases at J, with 13 bases between. The CDR3 sequence: CAWKAGSGEQYF. Written as DNA, the CDR3 is TGTGCCTGGAAGGCAGGGTCAGGCGAGCAGTACTTC.

CDR3 loop: CASSLRDRGAETQYF. The CDR3 nucleotides read TGTGCCAGCAGCCTACGGGACAGGGGGGCGGAGACCCAGTACTTC. The chain couples TRBV11-2 to TRBJ2-5; 11 bases are shared with TRBD1. The V gene end was trimmed by 5 bases and the J gene end by 5 bases; junction bases not matched to a gene: 7. Germline values: CDR1 SGHAT, CDR2 FQNNGV. This CDR3 region has 15 residues.

The chain joins TRBV18 to TRBJ2-1; 8 bases agree with TRBD2. The CDR3 has 16 amino acids. Unmatched junction bases numbered 10, after V lost 2 bases and J lost 7 bases. Germline V gene lookup returns CDR1 KGHSH and CDR2 LQKENI. In DNA form, the CDR3 reads TGTGCCAGCTCACCAACGATAGCGGGGATGGGTAATGAGCAGTTCTTC. Protein sequence: CASSPTIAGMGNEQFF. The full variable domain, rest sourced from reference TRBV18 and TRBJ2-1, is NAGVMQNPRHLVRRRGQEARLRCSPMKGHSHVYWYRQLPEEGLKFMVYLQKENIIDESGMPKERFSAEFPKEGPSILRIQQVVRGDSAAYFCASSPTIAGMGNEQFFGPGTRLTVL.

The V call is TRBV2, the J call TRBJ1-2, with TRBD1 matching over 12 bases. This CDR3 is 17 amino acids long. With 4 bases clipped from V and 2 bases from J, the junction kept 8 bases outside the gene matches. Germline V CDR1 and CDR2: SNHLY, FYNNEI. The CDR3 DNA sequence: TGTGCCAGCAGTGGACCGGGACAGGGGGCTCTAAACTATGGCTACACCTTC. Protein sequence: CASSGPGQGALNYGYTF.

The rearrangement links TRBV27 to TRBJ2-3; D unclear. CDR3 length: 16 residues. V was cut by 6 bases and J by 4 bases, with 20 bases left in between. The germline gives CDR1 MNHEY, CDR2 SMNVEV (reference sequence). CDR3 loop: CASSRSSLTASDTQYF. As DNA, the CDR3 is TGTGCCAGCAGCCGGTCTAGTCTGACGGCATCAGATACGCAGTATTTT.

V gene TRBV7-2 combines with J gene TRBJ2-4; TRBD1 matches 9 bases. J lost 4 bases, V lost 1 base, and 8 bases had no gene match. Germline loops: CDR1 SGHTA, CDR2 FQGNSA. This CDR3 contains 17 residues. The DNA of the CDR3 is TGTGCCAGCAGCTTAGTTCCCCGGGGGACAGGGAAAAACATTCAGTACTTC. Translated, it gives CASSLVPRGTGKNIQYF.

V usage is TRBV2 and J usage is TRBJ1-1; TRBD1 matches at 10 bases. The CDR3 has 17 amino acids. Germline CDR1 reads SNHLY; CDR2 reads FYNNEI. The V segment lost 5 bases and the J segment 0 bases; nucleotides outside the gene matches: 9. Here the CDR3 reads CASSLPWDRGLNTEAFF. DNA for the CDR3: TGTGCCAGCAGTTTACCCTGGGACAGGGGATTGAACACTGAAGCTTTCTTT.

The chain has TRBV20-1 and TRBJ2-3, with a possible D match to TRBD2 (5 bases). The CDR3 length is 15 residues. Germline CDR1 reads DFQATT; CDR2 reads SNEGSKA (reference sequence). V lost 3 bases and J 2 bases, leaving 15 bases between the germline ends. The CDR3 sequence: CSASPLSGPTDTQYF. CDR3 in DNA: TGCAGTGCTAGTCCACTGAGCGGACCCACAGATACGCAGTATTTT.

Here the CDR3 DNA reads TGTGCCACCAGCAGAGACAGGGGGCCAGATACGCAGTATTTT. Its protein product is CATSRDRGPDTQYF. The chain uses TRBV15 and TRBJ2-3, with 8 nucleotides matching TRBD1. The CDR3 is made up of 14 amino acids. CDR1 and CDR2 (germline): LNHNV, YYDKDF (reference sequence). Germline trimming cut 0 bases from V and 4 bases from J; bases unmatched to any gene: 0.

The chain is built from TRBV5-1 and TRBJ2-1, with 8 positions matching TRBD2. V lost 3 bases and J lost 2; bases outside the gene matches: 10. The CDR3 is 17 amino acids. The germline V gene encodes CDR1 SGHRS and CDR2 YFSETQ. The CDR3 protein is CASSSGLSGTPYNEQFF. For the CDR3, the DNA is TGCGCCAGCAGCTCCGGCCTTAGCGGGACGCCCTACAATGAGCAGTTCTTC. The whole variable domain, filled in from reference TRBV5-1 and TRBJ2-1, reads KAGVTQTPRYLIKTRGQQVTLSCSPISGHRSVSWYQQTPGQGLQFLFEYFSETQRNKGNFPGRFSGRQFSNSRSEMNVSTLELGDSALYLCASSSGLSGTPYNEQFFGPGTRLTVL.

The chain couples TRBV6-5 to TRBJ1-1; the match to TRBD1 covers 7 bases. V was pared by 6 bases and J by 11 bases, with 9 bases of the junction left unmatched. Germline V gives CDR1 MNHEY, CDR2 SVGAGI. This CDR3 is 12 amino acids long. The CDR3 is CASRPRTGEAFF. CDR3 nucleotides: TGTGCCAGCAGACCGAGGACAGGAGAGGCTTTCTTT.

This clone was seen only once. The DNA for the CDR3 is TGCGCCAGCAGCTTGGGACTAGCGAGGTTGAACACCGGGGAGCTGTTTTTT. Its protein product is CASSLGLARLNTGELFF. The V and J genes are TRBV5-1 and TRBJ2-2, with 8 bases aligning to TRBD2. Germline V lookup: CDR1 SGHRS, CDR2 YFSETQ. The CDR3 is made up of 17 amino acids. Trimming removed 0 bases from V and 1 base from J; junction bases left unmatched: 5.

This chain uses TRBV18 with TRBJ2-1; 7 bases match TRBD2. This CDR3 contains 15 residues. V was pared by 0 bases and J by 5 bases, with 4 bases of the junction left unmatched. Germline CDR1 and CDR2: KGHSH and LQKENI. The DNA of the CDR3 is TGTGCCAGCTCACCACCGGCGGGAGCCCACAATGAGCAGTTCTTC. Encoded protein: CASSPPAGAHNEQFF.

This chain joins TRBV6-1 and TRBJ2-1; D possibly corresponds to TRBD2 (5 bases). V dropped 7 bases and J dropped 5 bases, with 12 bases sitting between them. The germline V gene has CDR1 MNHNS and CDR2 SASEGT. The CDR3 spans 13 residues. The CDR3 protein is CASTPGRHNEQFF. Here the CDR3 DNA reads TGTGCCAGCACCCCGGGGAGACACAATGAGCAGTTCTTC.

This clone was observed a single time. J is TRBJ2-7 and V is TRBV7-9, with D tentatively TRBD1 (6 bases). Germline V gives CDR1 SEHNR, CDR2 FQNEAQ (reference sequence). This CDR3 has 13 amino acids. V gave up 1 base and J gave up 4 bases, with 8 bases separating them. The CDR3 DNA follows: TGTGCCAGCAGCTTAGGAAGGGGGTACGAGCAGTACTTC. Its protein is CASSLGRGYEQYF.

The CDR3 loop reads CASSLTTGGISNEKLFF. In DNA, the CDR3 is TGTGCCAGCAGCCTCACGACAGGGGGCATTTCTAATGAAAAACTGTTTTTT. The chain is built from TRBV9 and TRBJ1-4; 10 nucleotides line up with TRBD1. There are 17 residues in the CDR3. Trimming removed 4 bases from V and 3 bases from J; junction bases left unmatched: 9. The germline V gene has CDR1 SGDLS and CDR2 YYNGEE.

The chain is built from TRBV18 and TRBJ2-7; D is perhaps TRBD1 (6 bases). This CDR3 has 13 residues. CDR1 is KGHSH and CDR2 is LQKENI in the germline V gene. The ends were cut back, 5 bases at V and 0 bases at J, with 8 bases in the middle. For the CDR3, the DNA is TGTGCCAGCTCAGCAGGGGACTCCTACGAGCAGTACTTC. Protein: CASSAGDSYEQYF.

The CDR3 sequence: CASSQVTEGALNTEAFF. The CDR3 DNA is TGTGCCAGCAGCCAAGTGACAGAGGGGGCCCTAAACACTGAAGCTTTCTTT. The chain recombines TRBV4-2 with TRBJ1-1; 7 positions agree with TRBD1. V shed 1 base, J shed 2 bases, and the junction held 10 bases outside the gene matches. The CDR3 has 17 amino acids. Looked up from germline, CDR1 is LGHNA and CDR2 is YNFKEQ.

J is TRBJ1-2 and V is TRBV15; D gene uncertain. The length of the CDR3 is 14 residues. Germline V gene lookup returns CDR1 LNHNV and CDR2 YYDKDF (reference sequence). Trimming left V 0 bases short and J 6 bases short, with 11 bases between. The CDR3 region is CATSRDSVSHGYTF. The CDR3 DNA reads TGTGCCACCAGCAGAGATTCCGTCTCCCATGGCTACACCTTC.

The chain uses TRBV7-2 and TRBJ1-4, with D perhaps matching TRBD1 (6 bases). V dropped 2 bases and J dropped 7 bases, with 14 bases sitting between them. Germline assignment: CDR1 SGHTA and CDR2 FQGNSA. The CDR3 sequence is 15 residues long. CDR3: CASSLRGGRGEKLFF. Here the CDR3 DNA reads TGTGCCAGCAGCTTAAGGGGGGGGCGAGGTGAAAAACTGTTTTTT.

This chain uses TRBV2 with TRBJ2-3; 8 bases align to TRBD2. Germline values: CDR1 SNHLY, CDR2 FYNNEI. The junction had 9 bases not matched to a gene; V was cut back by 9 bases and J by 4 bases. The CDR3 covers 14 residues. The CDR3, as DNA: TGTGCCAGAAGAGCGGGAGCGAGGGCAGATACGCAGTATTTT. It encodes CARRAGARADTQYF.

In its sample, this clone was seen once. This chain links TRBV28 with TRBJ1-5; no reliable D call. There are 11 residues in the CDR3. Germline lookup yields CDR1 MDHEN and CDR2 SYDVKM. With 5 bases removed from V and 3 bases from J, the gap between germline ends came to 2 bases. CDR3 protein: CASSLNQPQHF. Here the CDR3 DNA reads TGTGCCAGCAGTCTCAATCAGCCCCAGCATTTT. Variable domain in full (rest from reference TRBV28 and TRBJ1-5): DVKVTQSSRYLVKRTGEKVFLECVQDMDHENMFWYRQDPGLGLRLIYFSYDVKMKEKGDIPEGYSVSREKKERFSLILESASTNQTSMYLCASSLNQPQHFGDGTRLSIL.

The chain uses TRBV7-9 and TRBJ1-1; 7 bases are a match to TRBD1. With 5 bases clipped from V and 6 bases from J, the junction kept 9 bases outside the gene matches. The CDR3 totals 14 residues. Germline V gives CDR1 SEHNR, CDR2 FQNEAQ (reference sequence). CDR3 sequence: CASSPGTVPPEAFF. CDR3 bases: TGTGCCAGCAGCCCTGGGACAGTACCACCTGAAGCTTTCTTT.

The chain carries TRBV29-1 and TRBJ1-5; unclear D gene. Germline CDR1 reads SQVTM; CDR2 reads ANQGSEA. This CDR3 has 13 residues. The V end was cut by 3 bases, the J end by 7 bases, with 13 bases between. The CDR3 DNA reads as TGCAGCGTTGAGAGCCAAGAGGGACAGCCCCAGCATTTT. Protein product: CSVESQEGQPQHF.

The J gene is TRBJ1-5, the V gene TRBV19; 7 bases line up with TRBD1. The length of the CDR3 is 14 residues. Germline assignment: CDR1 LNHDA and CDR2 SQIVND (reference sequence). Trimming took 7 bases from V and 9 from J; bases not matched to a gene: 12. The DNA for the CDR3 is TGTGCCAGTAAGGAACAGGGAAGGACAGGGCCCCAGCATTTT. It encodes CASKEQGRTGPQHF.

The CDR3 is CASSTGLALSSYNEQFF. The CDR3 DNA is TGTGCCAGCAGCACCGGCCTAGCGTTGAGCTCCTACAATGAGCAGTTCTTC. The chain has TRBV7-3 and TRBJ2-1; D might be TRBD2 (6 bases). Germline V gene data show CDR1 as SGHTA and CDR2 as FQGTGA. This CDR3 has 17 residues. The V end was cut by 5 bases, the J end by 0 bases, with 17 bases between.

The gene calls are TRBV9 and TRBJ1-1, with unresolved D. The CDR3 runs to 13 residues. Germline V gene data show CDR1 as SGDLS and CDR2 as YYNGEE. Trimming pared 5 bases from V and 2 bases from J, leaving 10 bases between. CDR3 protein: CASRRGSNTEAFF. In DNA form, the CDR3 reads TGTGCCAGCAGAAGAGGGAGTAACACTGAAGCTTTCTTT.